This T cell receptor beta chain was sequenced in a study of identical twins. Study findings and constraints: Carriage of fewer insertions was seen in abundant cord blood beta clonotypes, whereas memory repertoires showed none.

TCRdb passed the 5' RACE reads through MiXCR, listing each CDR3 protein once. The data contain under 400,000 distinct CDR3 sequences, roughly 10% of them singletons. The germline V gene encodes CDR1 SGHTA and CDR2 FQGTGA. V shed 2 bases and J shed 3 bases, with 7 bases lying between them. The CDR3 consists of 14 residues. As to this clonotype: Its specificity is unknown.

The chain uses TRBV7-3 and TRBJ2-2; possibly TRBD1 or TRBD2 for D (5 bases each). Specimen: naive T cells sorted from blood. This clonotype was obtained from a woman between 45 and 60 years old in good health. The CDR3 reads CASSLQGDTGELFF. As DNA, the CDR3 is TGTGCCAGCAGCTTACAGGGAGACACCGGGGAGCTGTTTTTT.